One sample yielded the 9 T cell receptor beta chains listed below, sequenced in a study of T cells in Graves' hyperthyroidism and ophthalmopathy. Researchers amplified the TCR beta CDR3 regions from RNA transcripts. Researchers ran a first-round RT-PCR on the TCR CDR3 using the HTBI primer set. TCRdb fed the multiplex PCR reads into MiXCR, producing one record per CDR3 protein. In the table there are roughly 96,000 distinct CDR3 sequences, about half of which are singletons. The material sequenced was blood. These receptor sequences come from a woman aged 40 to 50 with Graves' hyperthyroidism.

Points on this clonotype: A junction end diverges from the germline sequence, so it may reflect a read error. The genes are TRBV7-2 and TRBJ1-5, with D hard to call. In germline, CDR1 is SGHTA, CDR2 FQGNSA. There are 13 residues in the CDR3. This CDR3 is CASSDPSNRPQHF. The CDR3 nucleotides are TGTGCCAGCAGCGATCCTAGCAATCGGCCCCAGCATTTT.

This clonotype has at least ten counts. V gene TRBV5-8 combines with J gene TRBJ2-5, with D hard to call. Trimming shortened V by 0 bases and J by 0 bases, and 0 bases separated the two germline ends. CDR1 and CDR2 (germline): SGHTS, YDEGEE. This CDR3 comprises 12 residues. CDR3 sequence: CASSLDQETQYF. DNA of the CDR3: TGTGCCAGCAGCTTGGACCAAGAGACCCAGTACTTC.

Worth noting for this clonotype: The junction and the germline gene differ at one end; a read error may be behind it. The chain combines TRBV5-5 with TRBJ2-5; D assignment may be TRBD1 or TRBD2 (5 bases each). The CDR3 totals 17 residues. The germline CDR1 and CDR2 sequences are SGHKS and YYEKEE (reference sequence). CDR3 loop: CASSQGAGASAQETRYF. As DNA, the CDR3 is TGCGCCAGCAGCCAAGGGGCGGGCGCCTCAGCACAAGAGACCCGGTACTTC. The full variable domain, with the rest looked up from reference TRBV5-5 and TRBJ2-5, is DAGVTQSPTHLIKTRGQQVTLRCSPISGHKSVSWYQQVLGQGPQFIFQYYEKEERGRGNFPDRFSARQFPNYSSELNVNALLLGDSALYLCASSQGAGASAQETRYFGPGTRLLVL.

In nucleotides, the CDR3 is TGCGCCAGCAGTACTACTGGGACGTCCTACGAGCAGTACTTC. Protein product: CASSTTGTSYEQYF. The chain is built from TRBV5-1 and TRBJ2-7; either TRBD1 or TRBD2 may supply D (5 bases each). Germline V gives CDR1 SGHRS, CDR2 YFSETQ. The V and J ends lost 5 bases and 1 base respectively, with 13 bases between them. The CDR3 sequence is 14 residues long.

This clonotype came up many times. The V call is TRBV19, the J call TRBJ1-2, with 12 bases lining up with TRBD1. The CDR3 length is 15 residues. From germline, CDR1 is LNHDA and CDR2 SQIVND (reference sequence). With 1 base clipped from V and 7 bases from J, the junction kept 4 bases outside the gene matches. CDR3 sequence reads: CASSIAGTGGRGYTF. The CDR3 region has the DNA TGTGCCAGTAGTATAGCCGGGACAGGGGGCCGTGGCTACACCTTC.

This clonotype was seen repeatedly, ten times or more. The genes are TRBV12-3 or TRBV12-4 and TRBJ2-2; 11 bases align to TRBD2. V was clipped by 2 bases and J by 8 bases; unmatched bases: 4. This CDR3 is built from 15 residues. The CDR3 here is CASSLRTSGSGELFF. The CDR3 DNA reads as TGTGCCAGCAGTTTAAGAACTAGCGGGAGTGGGGAGCTGTTTTTT.

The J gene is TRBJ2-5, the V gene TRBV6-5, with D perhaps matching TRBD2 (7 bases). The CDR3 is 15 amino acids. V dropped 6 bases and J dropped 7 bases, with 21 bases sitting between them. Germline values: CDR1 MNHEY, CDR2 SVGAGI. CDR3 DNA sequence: TGTGCCAGCAGCAGACTAGCTGGAGTCAGGGGGACCCAGTACTTC. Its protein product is CASSRLAGVRGTQYF.

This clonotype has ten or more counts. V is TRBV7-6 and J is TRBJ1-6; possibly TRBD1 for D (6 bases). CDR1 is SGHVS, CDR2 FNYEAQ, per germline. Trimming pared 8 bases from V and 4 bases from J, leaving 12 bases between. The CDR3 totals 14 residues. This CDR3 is CASSGGQYNSPLHF. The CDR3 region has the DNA TGTGCCAGCTCTGGGGGGCAGTATAATTCACCCCTCCACTTT.

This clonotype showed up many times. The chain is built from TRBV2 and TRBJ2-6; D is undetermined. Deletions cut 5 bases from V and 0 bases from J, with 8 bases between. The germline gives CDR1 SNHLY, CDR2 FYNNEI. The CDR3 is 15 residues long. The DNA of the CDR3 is TGTGCCAGCAGTACCGACAACTCTGGGGCCAACGTCCTGACTTTC. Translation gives CASSTDNSGANVLTF.